One sample yielded the 25 T cell receptor beta chains listed below, sequenced in a study of T cells after yellow fever vaccination (dated by TCRdb to about 2019). The protocol used for the library was 5' RACE. Sequencing took place on an Illumina NovaSeq 6000. TCRdb reworked the public reads: Q25 trimming with fastp, MiXCR clone assembly, productive beta chains retained. Each entry merges the rows of one CDR3 protein and shows their most common DNA and genes. The sample includes about 220,000 distinct CDR3 sequences, with less than 3.5% observed a single time. The ten top clones hold 3.2% of the sample. The meaning of the sample's treatment or condition label: live attenuated yellow fever vaccine strain. The sample in question was CD4+ T cells sorted from PBMCs, obtained 10 days after the yellow fever booster vaccination. Every receptor here comes from a man younger than 30 who received the YFV17D yellow fever vaccine.

This clonotype has just a few counts. This rearrangement joins TRBV4-1 to TRBJ2-2, with D perhaps TRBD1 or TRBD2 (6 bases each). Trimming shortened V by 3 bases and J by 0 bases, and 14 bases separated the two germline ends. Looked up from germline, CDR1 is MGHRA and CDR2 is YSYEKL. There are 17 residues in the CDR3. The CDR3 is CASSHPGRGPNTGELFF. In nucleotides, the CDR3 is TGCGCCAGCAGCCATCCGGGACGGGGGCCGAACACCGGGGAGCTGTTTTTT.

The genes are TRBV2 and TRBJ1-1, with D possibly being TRBD1 (5 bases). Germline loops: CDR1 SNHLY, CDR2 FYNNEI. Trimming took off 6 bases at V and 1 base at J, with 12 bases between the two ends. CDR3 length: 14 residues. The CDR3 sequence: CASSDRDGNTEAFF. Here the CDR3 DNA reads TGTGCCAGCAGCGACCGGGACGGGAACACTGAAGCTTTCTTT.

This clonotype was counted many times. This chain connects TRBV7-3 to TRBJ2-2; no clear D gene. The CDR3 runs to 14 residues. V was cut by 5 bases and J by 1 base, with 8 bases left in between. The germline gives CDR1 SGHTA, CDR2 FQGTGA. In DNA, the CDR3 is TGTGCCAGCAGCCCCGACGGGAACACCGGGGAGCTGTTTTTT. Protein product: CASSPDGNTGELFF.

This clonotype has only a few counts. This sequence joins TRBV11-2 and TRBJ2-2; D is uncertain. The V and J ends lost 2 bases and 6 bases respectively, with 7 bases between them. In germline, CDR1 is SGHAT, CDR2 FQNNGV. The CDR3 has 13 amino acids. The CDR3, as DNA: TGTGCCAGCAGCTTAAATCTTCCCGGGGAGCTGTTTTTT. This encodes CASSLNLPGELFF. Full variable domain (rest looked up from reference TRBV11-2 and TRBJ2-2): EAGVAQSPRYKIIEKRQSVAFWCNPISGHATLYWYQQILGQGPKLLIQFQNNGVVDDSQLPKDRFSAERLKGVDSTLKIQPAKLEDSAVYLCASSLNLPGELFFGEGSRLTVL.

This clonotype was counted ten times or more. The V gene is TRBV5-4, the J gene TRBJ2-5; D may be TRBD2 (5 bases). Trimming stripped 4 bases from V and 2 bases from J, with 9 bases between. Germline loops: CDR1 SGHNT, CDR2 YYREEE (reference sequence). The CDR3 consists of 13 residues. DNA for the CDR3: TGTGCCAGCAGCCGGGAATTTCAAGAGACCCAGTACTTC. It codes for CASSREFQETQYF.

V is TRBV5-4 and J is TRBJ2-5; maybe TRBD1 (6 bases). The germline CDR1 and CDR2 sequences are SGHNT and YYREEE (reference sequence). Trimming cost V 3 bases and J 0 bases, with 9 bases left between them. This CDR3 has 14 amino acids. Here the CDR3 reads CASSSDSYQETQYF. CDR3 DNA sequence: TGTGCCAGCAGCTCGGACAGCTACCAAGAGACCCAGTACTTC.

This clonotype was seen only a few times. V usage is TRBV20-1 and J usage is TRBJ2-1, with 11 bases that match TRBD2. The J segment lost 4 bases and the V segment lost 5 bases, leaving 4 bases of the junction unmatched. CDR1 is DFQATT, CDR2 SNEGSKA, per germline (reference sequence). This CDR3 spans 14 amino acids. CDR3 coding DNA: TGCAGTGCTCCGGGACTAGCGGATTACAATGAGCAGTTCTTC. Its translation is CSAPGLADYNEQFF.

In this sample, this clonotype turned up many times. This chain connects TRBV10-3 to TRBJ2-1; 7 bases line up with TRBD2. The V and J ends lost 8 bases and 0 bases, in that order; junction bases with no gene match: 7. This CDR3 comprises 15 residues. CDR1 is ENHRY and CDR2 is SYGVKD in the germline V gene. CDR3 region: CAILPAGSSYNEQFF. The CDR3 nucleotides are TGTGCCATCCTTCCAGCGGGGAGCTCCTACAATGAGCAGTTCTTC.

This clonotype occurred many times. The V call is TRBV5-1, the J call TRBJ1-1; maybe TRBD1 (5 bases). Germline-derived CDR1 and CDR2 are SGHRS and YFSETQ. V was pared by 7 bases and J by 1 base, with 14 bases between. The CDR3 is made up of 14 amino acids. CDR3 in amino acids: CASCPDRTNTEAFF. The CDR3 nucleotides read TGCGCCAGCTGCCCAGACAGAACGAACACTGAAGCTTTCTTT.

In the case of this clonotype: A much larger clone differs from this one at a single base, so this may be a read error. The rearrangement links TRBV29-1 to TRBJ1-1; 10 bases are shared with TRBD1. This CDR3 has 11 amino acids. CDR1 and CDR2 (germline): SQVTM, ANQGSEA. In DNA, the CDR3 is TGCAGCGCCGGGACAGGGGTAGAAGCTTACTTT. It specifies CSAGTGVEAYF.

This clonotype was recorded many times. The chain carries TRBV20-1 and TRBJ2-7; the D gene is possibly TRBD1 (5 bases). Trimming took 7 bases from V and 0 from J, leaving 10 bases between them. Germline lookup yields CDR1 DFQATT and CDR2 SNEGSKA (reference sequence). The CDR3 sequence is 12 residues long. CDR3: CSVRQTSYEQYF. DNA of the CDR3: TGCAGTGTGAGACAGACCTCCTACGAGCAGTACTTC.

This clonotype was detected only a few times. The V gene is TRBV2, the J gene TRBJ2-1, with D hard to call. V lost 5 bases and J 4 bases, leaving 3 bases between the germline ends. Germline V gives CDR1 SNHLY, CDR2 FYNNEI. There are 11 residues in the CDR3. This CDR3 is CASSWYNEQFF. The CDR3 DNA is TGTGCCAGCAGTTGGTACAATGAGCAGTTCTTC. Full variable domain (remainder filled in from reference TRBV2 and TRBJ2-1): EPEVTQTPSHQVTQMGQEVILRCVPISNHLYFYWYRQILGQKVEFLVSFYNNEISEKSEIFDDQFSVERPDGSNFTLKIRSTKLEDSAMYFCASSWYNEQFFGPGTRLTVL.

The sample holds many counts of this clonotype. The chain uses TRBV18 and TRBJ2-5; D possibly matches TRBD1 or TRBD2 (5 bases each). The CDR3 has 15 residues. Trimming removed 0 bases at V and 5 bases at J, with 13 bases between. Germline CDR1 KGHSH, CDR2 LQKENI. CDR3 nucleotide sequence: TGTGCCAGCTCACCACCGTCGGGGCGGAGGGAGACCCAGTACTTC. This translates into CASSPPSGRRETQYF. Full variable domain (outside the CDR3, taken from reference TRBV18 and TRBJ2-5): NAGVMQNPRHLVRRRGQEARLRCSPMKGHSHVYWYRQLPEEGLKFMVYLQKENIIDESGMPKERFSAEFPKEGPSILRIQQVVRGDSAAYFCASSPPSGRRETQYFGPGTRLLVL.

Many counts were recorded for this clonotype. The chain recombines TRBV24-1 with TRBJ2-1; TRBD1 matches 10 bases. CDR1 is KGHDR and CDR2 is SFDVKD in the germline V gene. V dropped 7 bases and J dropped 8; count of bases not matched to a gene: 7. The CDR3 spans 14 residues. This CDR3 reads CATSRDRGFDEQFF. The CDR3 nucleotides are TGTGCCACCAGCAGGGACAGGGGATTTGATGAGCAGTTCTTC.

This clonotype was seen at least ten times. The chain carries TRBV14 and TRBJ2-5; either TRBD1 or TRBD2 may supply D (5 bases each). Germline CDR1 is SGHDN and CDR2 is FVKESK. The CDR3 has 13 amino acids. Trimming took 1 base from V and 6 from J, leaving 9 bases between them. For the CDR3, the DNA is TGTGCCAGCAGCCAAGGGGGGTTGAAGACCCAGTACTTC. Its translation: CASSQGGLKTQYF.

This clonotype was recorded at least ten times. V is TRBV7-8 and J is TRBJ1-6, with D maybe TRBD1 (5 bases). This CDR3 is built from 14 residues. CDR1 is SGHVS and CDR2 is FQNEAQ in the germline V gene. V was shortened by 0 bases and J by 9 bases, with 9 bases between the two germline ends. Here the CDR3 DNA reads TGTGCCAGCAGCTTAGCGGGGGAGTCTTCACCCCTCCACTTT. This codes for CASSLAGESSPLHF.

This chain uses TRBV5-1 with TRBJ1-4; D gene unclear. CDR1 is SGHRS and CDR2 is YFSETQ in the germline V gene. The CDR3 has 13 amino acids. The germline V and J ends were trimmed by 2 bases and 6 bases, with 8 bases remaining between them. The CDR3 reads CASSFGRDEKLFF. DNA for the CDR3: TGCGCCAGCAGCTTTGGGAGGGATGAAAAACTGTTTTTT.

This clonotype was seen many times. The chain recombines TRBV28 with TRBJ1-2; perhaps TRBD1 as D (5 bases). From germline, CDR1 is MDHEN and CDR2 SYDVKM. V lost 5 bases to trimming and J lost 7 bases, with 14 bases between them. The length of the CDR3 is 13 residues. The CDR3 protein is CASSQPGEAGYTF. Written as DNA, the CDR3 is TGTGCCAGCAGTCAGCCGGGGGAAGCTGGCTACACCTTC.

This clonotype was counted at least ten times. CDR3 nucleotides: TGCGCCAGCAGCTTGGCGACTGTTCAGTTCTTC. Translation gives CASSLATVQFF. The chain links TRBV5-1 to TRBJ2-1; D unresolved. V lost 0 bases and J 13 bases, leaving 8 bases between the germline ends. Germline CDR1 SGHRS, CDR2 YFSETQ. This CDR3 has 11 amino acids.

This clonotype was detected many times. V usage is TRBV9 and J usage is TRBJ2-5; TRBD1 agrees at 9 bases. V was clipped by 2 bases and J by 5 bases; unmatched bases: 7. This CDR3 has 15 residues. Germline-derived CDR1 and CDR2 are SGDLS and YYNGEE. CDR3 residues: CASSVGTGLRETQYF. The CDR3 DNA reads TGTGCCAGCAGCGTCGGGACAGGGCTGCGGGAGACCCAGTACTTC.

This clonotype was detected ten times or more. Here the CDR3 reads CASSEASGNTGELFF. In DNA form, the CDR3 reads TGTGCCAGCAGTGAAGCGTCGGGTAACACCGGGGAGCTGTTTTTT. The gene calls are TRBV2 and TRBJ2-2; D unresolved. V lost 0 bases and J 2 bases, leaving 7 bases between the germline ends. Per the germline V gene, CDR1 is SNHLY and CDR2 is FYNNEI. This CDR3 has 15 amino acids.

This clonotype came up many times. The chain combines TRBV6-2 or TRBV6-3 with TRBJ2-7; tentatively, D is TRBD1 (6 bases). Looked up from germline, CDR1 is MNHEY and CDR2 is SVGEGT. The V and J ends lost 8 bases and 5 bases respectively, with 28 bases between them. The CDR3 consists of 17 residues. The CDR3 DNA follows: TGTGCCAGCTCCCCCGCCCTCGGGCAGGGGTCTTCCGACGAGCAGTACTTC. Protein product: CASSPALGQGSSDEQYF.

This clonotype was picked up a small number of times. The rearrangement joins TRBV7-2 to TRBJ2-5; TRBD2 aligns across 12 bases. The junction had 8 bases not matched to a gene; V was cut back by 8 bases and J by 1 base. Germline V gives CDR1 SGHTA, CDR2 FQGNSA. The length of the CDR3 is 16 residues. CDR3 coding DNA: TGTGCCAGCTCTAGGGCTAGCGGGGGGGTCCAAGAGACCCAGTACTTC. It specifies CASSRASGGVQETQYF. The full variable domain, in which reference TRBV7-2 and TRBJ2-5 provide the parts outside the CDR3, is GAGVSQSPSNKVTEKGKDVELRCDPISGHTALYWYRQSLGQGLEFLIYFQGNSAPDKSGLPSDRFSAERTGGSVSTLTIQRTQQEDSAVYLCASSRASGGVQETQYFGPGTRLLVL.

This clonotype was seen more than once but under ten times. The rearrangement uses TRBV7-2 and TRBJ2-3, with 8 bases lining up with TRBD2. In germline, CDR1 is SGHTA, CDR2 FQGNSA. The CDR3 spans 16 residues. V shed 4 bases, J shed 1 base, and the junction held 7 bases outside the gene matches. CDR3 in amino acids: CASSSKGLGGTDTQYF. Written as DNA, the CDR3 is TGTGCCAGCAGCTCCAAGGGACTAGGTGGCACAGATACGCAGTATTTT.

Many counts were recorded for this clonotype. This sequence joins TRBV12-3 or TRBV12-4 and TRBJ1-2; TRBD1 agrees at 7 bases. V shed 1 base, J shed 4 bases, and the junction held 6 bases outside the gene matches. The CDR3 has 15 amino acids. CDR3 sequence reads: CASSLEGASLYGYTF. CDR3 coding DNA: TGTGCCAGCAGTTTAGAGGGGGCATCGCTCTATGGCTACACCTTC.